This TCR beta chain was found in a study of T cell responses to AZD1222 COVID-19 vaccine. Overall study results and limits: At baseline, seropositivity was found in only six AZD1222 recipients.

The protocol was immunoSEQ multiplex PCR, while the TCRdb copy is restricted to in-frame clones and leaves out a portion. The data show around 70,000 clones, with about 85% seen just once and roughly 20% held by the top ten. The CDR3 sequence is 14 residues long. V lost 7 bases, J lost 8 bases, and 17 bases lay in between. The germline CDR1 and CDR2 sequences are MNHEY and SVGAGI. With respect to this clone: The antigen is unknown.

The chain carries TRBV6-5 and TRBJ1-4; maybe TRBD1 (6 bases). The sample was peripheral blood, taken on day 0 of AZD1222 vaccination. The TCR originated in an adult in good health. This chain's CDR3 is CASMEGHATEKLFF. As DNA, the CDR3 is TGTGCCAGCATGGAGGGACATGCTACGGAAAAACTGTTTTTT.